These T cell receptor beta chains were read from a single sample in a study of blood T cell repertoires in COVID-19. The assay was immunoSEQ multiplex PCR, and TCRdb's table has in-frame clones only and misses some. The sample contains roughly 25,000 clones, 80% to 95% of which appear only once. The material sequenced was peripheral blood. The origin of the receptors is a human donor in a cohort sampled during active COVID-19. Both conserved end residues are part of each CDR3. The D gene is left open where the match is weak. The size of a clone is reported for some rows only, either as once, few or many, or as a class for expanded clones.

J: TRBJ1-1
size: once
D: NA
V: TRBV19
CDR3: CASSMSRGLMNTEAFF
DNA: TGTGCCAGTAGTATGTCCAGGGGCCTGATGAACACTGAAGCTTTCTTT

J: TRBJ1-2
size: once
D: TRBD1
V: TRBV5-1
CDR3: CASSLAPGQIRGYTF
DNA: TGCGCCAGCAGCTTGGCTCCGGGACAGATAAGGGGCTACACCTTC

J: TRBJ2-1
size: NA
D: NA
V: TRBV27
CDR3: CASSFLPTDEQFF
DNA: TGTGCCAGCAGTTTCCTCCCTACGGATGAGCAGTTCTTC

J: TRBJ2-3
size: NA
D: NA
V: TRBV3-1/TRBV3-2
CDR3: CASSQSLAADTQYF
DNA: TGTGCCAGCAGCCAATCATTAGCTGCAGATACGCAGTATTTT

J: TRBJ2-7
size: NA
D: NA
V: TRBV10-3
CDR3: CAISDNRDVHEQYF
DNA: TGTGCCATCAGTGACAACAGGGACGTCCACGAGCAGTACTTC

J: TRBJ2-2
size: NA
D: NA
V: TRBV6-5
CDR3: CASGREVTGELFF
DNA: TGTGCCAGCGGTCGAGAGGTCACCGGGGAGCTGTTTTTT

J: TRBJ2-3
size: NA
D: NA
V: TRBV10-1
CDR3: CASSSGDTQYF
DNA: TGCGCCAGCAGTTCAGGGGATACGCAGTATTTT

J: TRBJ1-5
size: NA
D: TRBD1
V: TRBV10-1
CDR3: CAVGQGWDQPQHF
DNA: TGCGCCGTCGGACAGGGTTGGGATCAGCCCCAGCATTTT

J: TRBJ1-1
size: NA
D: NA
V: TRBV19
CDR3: CASLRASGTEAFF
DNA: TGTGCCAGTTTAAGGGCCAGCGGGACTGAAGCTTTCTTT

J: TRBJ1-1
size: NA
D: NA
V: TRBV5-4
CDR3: CASSPEGRGSNTEAFF
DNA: TGTGCCAGCAGCCCCGAAGGTAGGGGCAGTAACACTGAAGCTTTCTTT

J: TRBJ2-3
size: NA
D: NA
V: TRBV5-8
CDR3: CASSRRTGTDTQYF
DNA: TGTGCCAGCAGCCGGAGGACGGGCACAGATACGCAGTATTTT

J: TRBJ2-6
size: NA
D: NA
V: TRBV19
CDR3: CASSIAGTGANVLTF
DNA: TGTGCCAGTAGTATCGCAGGGACTGGGGCCAACGTCCTGACTTTC

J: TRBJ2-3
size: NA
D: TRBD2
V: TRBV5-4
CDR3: CASSSAGGADTQYF
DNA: TGTGCCAGTAGTTCGGCGGGGGGCGCAGATACGCAGTATTTT

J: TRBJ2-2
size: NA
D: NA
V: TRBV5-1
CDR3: CASSLTGSANTGELFF
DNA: TGCGCCAGCAGCTTGACAGGGTCGGCGAACACCGGGGAGCTGTTTTTT

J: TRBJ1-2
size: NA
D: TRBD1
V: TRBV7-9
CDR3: CASSLALGRGNGYTF
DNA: TGTGCCAGCAGCTTAGCGCTGGGCAGGGGGAATGGCTACACCTTC

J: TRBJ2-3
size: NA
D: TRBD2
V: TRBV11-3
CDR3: CASSQKSSGGPDTQYF
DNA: TGTGCCAGCAGCCAGAAGTCTAGCGGGGGGCCAGATACGCAGTATTTT

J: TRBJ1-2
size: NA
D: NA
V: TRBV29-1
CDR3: CSVGGDYGYTF
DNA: TGCAGCGTTGGGGGGGACTATGGCTACACCTTC

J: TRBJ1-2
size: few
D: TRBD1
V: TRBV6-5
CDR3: CASSYSRGQAPYGYTF
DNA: TGTGCCAGCAGTTACTCGAGAGGACAGGCCCCCTATGGCTACACCTTC

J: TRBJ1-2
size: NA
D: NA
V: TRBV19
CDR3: CASSMEGSGYTF
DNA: TGTGCCAGTAGTATGGAGGGCTCTGGCTACACCTTC

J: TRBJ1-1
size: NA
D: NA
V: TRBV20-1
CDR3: CSASRGRDEAFF
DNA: TGCAGTGCTAGTCGGGGGAGGGATGAAGCTTTCTTT

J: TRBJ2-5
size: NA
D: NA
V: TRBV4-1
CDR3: CASSQDRPGLQETQYF
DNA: TGCGCCAGCAGCCAAGATCGACCAGGCCTTCAAGAGACCCAGTACTTC

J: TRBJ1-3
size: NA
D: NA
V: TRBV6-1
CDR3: CASSETGNTIYF
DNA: TGTGCCAGCAGTGAAACGGGGAACACCATATATTTT

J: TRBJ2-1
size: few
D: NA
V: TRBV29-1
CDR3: CSVGAGLSYNEQFF
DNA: TGCAGCGTGGGGGCGGGTCTATCCTACAATGAGCAGTTCTTC

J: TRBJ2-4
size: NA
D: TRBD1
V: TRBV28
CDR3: CASSPNRGGKNIQYF
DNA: TGTGCCAGCAGTCCGAACAGGGGTGGCAAAAACATTCAGTACTTC

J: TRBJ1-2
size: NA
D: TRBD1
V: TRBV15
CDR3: CATSARTGGAYTF
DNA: TGTGCCACCAGCGCACGGACAGGGGGCGCCTACACCTTC

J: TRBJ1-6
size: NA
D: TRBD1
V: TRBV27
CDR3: CASSYRGQSTNSPLHF
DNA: TGTGCCAGCAGTTATCGGGGACAGTCAACTAATTCACCCCTCCACTTT

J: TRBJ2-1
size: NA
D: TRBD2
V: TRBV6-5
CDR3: CASSPSGGAYNEQFF
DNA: TGTGCCAGCAGTCCCAGCGGGGGGGCCTACAATGAGCAGTTCTTC

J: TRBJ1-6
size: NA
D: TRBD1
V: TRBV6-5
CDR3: CASSSTGTGGSSPLHF
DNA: TGTGCCAGCAGTTCCACCGGGACAGGGGGCAGTTCACCCCTCCACTTT

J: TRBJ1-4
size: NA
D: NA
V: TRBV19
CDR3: CASSITTRATNEKLFF
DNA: TGTGCCAGTAGTATAACGACCCGGGCAACTAATGAAAAACTGTTTTTT

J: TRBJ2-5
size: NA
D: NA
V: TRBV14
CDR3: CASSHIYMGAQETQYF
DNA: TGTGCCAGCAGCCACATCTACATGGGGGCCCAAGAGACCCAGTACTTC

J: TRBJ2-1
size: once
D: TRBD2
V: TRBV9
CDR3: CASSVVSGVYNEQFF
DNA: TGTGCCAGCAGCGTGGTTAGCGGGGTCTACAATGAGCAGTTCTTC

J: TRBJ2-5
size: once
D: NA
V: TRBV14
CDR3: CASKQSETQYF
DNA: TGTGCCAGCAAGCAATCGGAGACCCAGTACTTC

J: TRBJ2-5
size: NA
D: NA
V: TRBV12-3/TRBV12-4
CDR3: CASSSQGETQYF
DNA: TGTGCCAGCAGTTCCCAGGGGGAGACCCAGTACTTC

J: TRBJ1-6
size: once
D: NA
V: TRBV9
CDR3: CASSFDRFRSYNSPLHF
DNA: TGTGCCAGCAGCTTTGACAGGTTTCGCTCCTATAATTCACCCCTCCACTTT

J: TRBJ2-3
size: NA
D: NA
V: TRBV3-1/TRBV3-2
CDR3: CASSPIGTDTQYF
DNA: TGTGCCAGCAGCCCCATCGGGACAGATACGCAGTATTTT

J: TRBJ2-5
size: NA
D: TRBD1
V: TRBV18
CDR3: CASSPGTGAETQYF
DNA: TGTGCCAGCTCACCTGGGACAGGGGCGGAGACCCAGTACTTC

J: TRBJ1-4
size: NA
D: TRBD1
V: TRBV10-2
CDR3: CASSELQGRGEKLFF
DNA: TGCGCTAGCAGTGAGCTACAGGGGAGAGGTGAAAAACTGTTTTTT